Each of the 6 T cell receptor beta chains below was sequenced from the same sample in a study of blood T cell repertoires in COVID-19. Some clones are missing from TCRdb's copy, which holds only in-frame ones; the method was immunoSEQ multiplex PCR. The data hold approximately 260,000 clones, with about 85% observed a single time. The specimen was peripheral blood. These receptors all come from a man in his fifties or sixties who had recovered from COVID-19.

The chain combines TRBV12-3 or TRBV12-4 with TRBJ2-5; D is unresolved. Trimming took 6 bases from V and 7 from J, leaving 15 bases between them. The CDR3 contains 13 residues. DNA for the CDR3: TGTGCCAGCAGCCCGGGTAGCCCCCCGACCCAGTACTTC. It encodes CASSPGSPPTQYF.

This chain links TRBV18 with TRBJ1-5; possible D gene TRBD1, 6 bases. The germline V and J ends were trimmed by 6 bases and 5 bases, with 11 bases remaining between them. The length of the CDR3 is 13 residues. Germline V gives CDR1 KGHSH, CDR2 LQKENI. DNA of the CDR3: TGTGCCAGCTCCTCCCACAGGGATCAGCCCCAGCATTTT. Its translation is CASSSHRDQPQHF. Complete variable domain (other parts from reference TRBV18 and TRBJ1-5): NAGVMQNPRHLVRRRGQEARLRCSPMKGHSHVYWYRQLPEEGLKFMVYLQKENIIDESGMPKERFSAEFPKEGPSILRIQQVVRGDSAAYFCASSSHRDQPQHFGDGTRLSIL.

V and J are TRBV9 and TRBJ2-3; 11 nucleotides agree with TRBD2. With 0 bases clipped from V and 6 bases from J, the junction kept 9 bases outside the gene matches. This CDR3 contains 17 residues. Per the germline V gene, CDR1 is SGDLS and CDR2 is YYNGEE. Here the CDR3 DNA reads TGTGCCAGCAGCGTAGCTCTCCTAGCGGGGGGCGCCGATACGCAGTATTTT. Protein sequence: CASSVALLAGGADTQYF.

The chain employs TRBV5-6 and TRBJ2-3, with 9 bases fitting TRBD1. With 5 bases clipped from V and 5 bases from J, the junction kept 6 bases outside the gene matches. This CDR3 has 14 amino acids. Per germline, CDR1 SGHDT and CDR2 YYEEEE. DNA of the CDR3: TGTGCCAGCAGGCACAGGGGGCGACGAGATACGCAGTATTTT. Protein sequence: CASRHRGRRDTQYF.

The chain recombines TRBV19 with TRBJ2-1; maybe TRBD1 (6 bases). Germline V gene data show CDR1 as LNHDA and CDR2 as SQIVND (reference sequence). V lost 9 bases to trimming and J lost 7 bases, with 22 bases between them. The CDR3 spans 15 residues. The CDR3 nucleotides are TGTGCCAGACTAAGTAGTACAGGGATTGGTAATGAGCAGTTCTTC. Protein product: CARLSSTGIGNEQFF.

A single count supports this clone. The rearrangement uses TRBV5-1 and TRBJ1-1, with TRBD1 identical over 12 bases. With 4 bases clipped from V and 4 bases from J, the junction kept 8 bases outside the gene matches. The CDR3 contains 16 residues. CDR1 and CDR2 (germline): SGHRS, YFSETQ. The CDR3 loop reads CASSPTGTGGRTEAFF. The CDR3 DNA reads as TGCGCCAGCAGCCCCACCGGGACAGGGGGCCGCACTGAAGCTTTCTTT.